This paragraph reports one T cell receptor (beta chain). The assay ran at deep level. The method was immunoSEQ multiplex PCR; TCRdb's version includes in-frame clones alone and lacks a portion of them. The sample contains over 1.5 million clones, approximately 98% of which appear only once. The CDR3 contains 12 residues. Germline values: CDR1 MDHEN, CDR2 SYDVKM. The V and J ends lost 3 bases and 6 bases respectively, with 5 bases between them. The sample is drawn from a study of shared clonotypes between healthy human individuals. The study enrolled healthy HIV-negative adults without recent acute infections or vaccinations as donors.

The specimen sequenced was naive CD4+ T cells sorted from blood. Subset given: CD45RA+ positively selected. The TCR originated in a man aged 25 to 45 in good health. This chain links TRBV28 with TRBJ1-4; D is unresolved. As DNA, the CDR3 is TGTGCCAGCAGTTTGAGGGATGAAAAACTGTTTTTT. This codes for CASSLRDEKLFF.